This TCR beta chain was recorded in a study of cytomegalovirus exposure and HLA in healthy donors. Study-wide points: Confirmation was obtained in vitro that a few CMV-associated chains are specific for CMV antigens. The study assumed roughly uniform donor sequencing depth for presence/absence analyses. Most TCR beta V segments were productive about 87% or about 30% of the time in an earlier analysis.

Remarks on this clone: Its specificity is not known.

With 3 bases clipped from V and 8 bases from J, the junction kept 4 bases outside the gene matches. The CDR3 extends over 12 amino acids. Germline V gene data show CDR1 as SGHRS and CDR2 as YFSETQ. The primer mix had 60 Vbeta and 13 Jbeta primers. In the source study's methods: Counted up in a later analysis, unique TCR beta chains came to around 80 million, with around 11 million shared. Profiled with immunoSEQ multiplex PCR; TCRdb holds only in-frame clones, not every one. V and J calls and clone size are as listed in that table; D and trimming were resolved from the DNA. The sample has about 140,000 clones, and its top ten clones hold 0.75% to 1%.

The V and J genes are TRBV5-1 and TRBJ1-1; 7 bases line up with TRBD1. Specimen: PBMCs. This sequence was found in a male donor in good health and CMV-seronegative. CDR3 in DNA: TGCGCCAGCAGCTCGACAGGGTTCGAAGCTTTCTTT. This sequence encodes CASSSTGFEAFF.